Each of the 4 T cell receptor beta chains below was sequenced from the same sample in a study of cytomegalovirus exposure and HLA in healthy donors. Only in-frame clones appear in the TCRdb table, and some are missing; sequencing was by immunoSEQ multiplex PCR. The sample has under 250,000 clones; around nine tenths are singletons. Sequencing used PBMCs. The receptor source for this set is a woman aged 18-35 years in good health and CMV-seropositive.

This clone has only a few counts. The V gene is TRBV28, the J gene TRBJ1-1; 9 nucleotides agree with TRBD1. J lost 3 bases, V lost 4 bases, and 6 bases had no gene match. Germline values: CDR1 MDHEN, CDR2 SYDVKM. CDR3 size: 15 residues. The CDR3 loop is CASSWGDRAYTEAFF. Written as DNA, the CDR3 is TGTGCCAGCAGTTGGGGGGACAGGGCTTACACTGAAGCTTTCTTT.

The chain links TRBV7-9 to TRBJ2-7, with 11 bases matching TRBD1. V lost 5 bases, J lost 9 bases, and 6 bases stayed unmatched. The CDR3 is 13 residues long. The germline V gene encodes CDR1 SEHNR and CDR2 FQNEAQ (reference sequence). The CDR3 sequence: CASSTPGTGGQYF. The CDR3 region has the DNA TGTGCCAGCAGCACCCCCGGGACAGGGGGGCAGTACTTC.

V usage is TRBV29-1 and J usage is TRBJ2-5, with TRBD2 matching 9 bases. V was clipped by 8 bases and J by 4 bases; unmatched bases: 2. CDR1 and CDR2 (germline): SQVTM, ANQGSEA. The CDR3 covers 11 residues. In DNA, the CDR3 is TGCAGCCTTAGCGGGAGAGAGACCCAGTACTTC. Amino acids: CSLSGRETQYF.

The rearrangement uses TRBV6-1 and TRBJ1-1; weak D call: TRBD1 (5 bases). In germline, CDR1 is MNHNS, CDR2 SASEGT. V lost 1 base, J lost 0 bases, and 15 bases lay in between. CDR3 length: 17 residues. The CDR3 is CASSEGQGFVVNTEAFF. CDR3 nucleotides: TGTGCCAGCAGTGAAGGGCAGGGTTTTGTTGTGAACACTGAAGCTTTCTTT.